This T cell receptor beta chain derives from a study of T-cell memory formation after mild COVID-19. About the study: Across donors, TCR clusters were largely donor specific. Study-wide results and limits: The appearance of some responding clones in pre-infection memory suggested that cross-reactive memory joined. Later expanders leaned toward CD4+, whereas clones contracting from day 15 to 85 were balanced CD4/CD8.

The CDR3 is 12 amino acids. CDR1 is DFQATT, CDR2 SNEGSKA, per germline (reference sequence). V was trimmed by 5 bases and J by 5 bases, leaving 13 bases between them. 5'RACE primed from the constant segment yielded TCR alpha and TCR beta cDNA libraries bearing sample barcodes and UMIs. TCRdb reprocessed the 5' RACE reads via MiXCR and lists one record per CDR3 protein. There are roughly 280,000 distinct CDR3 sequences in the sample; roughly 8.2% occur only once, and about 20% lies in the top ten. This clonotype was seen a few times. Its target is not known. The sequenced sample was PBMCs or a T cell subset sorted from them (not recorded which). The J gene is TRBJ2-7, the V gene TRBV20-1; D gene uncertain. The TCR comes from a young man who had mild COVID-19 (a few samples of this study predate the infection). Cell type and time point are not known. The CDR3 reads CSAPITAHEQYF. CDR3 DNA: TGCAGTGCTCCTATAACAGCCCACGAGCAGTACTTC.